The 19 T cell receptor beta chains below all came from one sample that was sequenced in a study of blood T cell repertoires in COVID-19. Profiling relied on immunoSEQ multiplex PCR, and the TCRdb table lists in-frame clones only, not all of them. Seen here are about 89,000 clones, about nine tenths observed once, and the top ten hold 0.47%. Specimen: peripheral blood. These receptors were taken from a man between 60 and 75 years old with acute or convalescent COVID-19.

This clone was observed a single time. The CDR3: CASRVSSGNTIYF. For the CDR3, the DNA is TGTGCCAGTAGGGTCAGCTCTGGAAACACCATATATTTT. J is TRBJ1-3 and V is TRBV19; the D is unclear. Looked up from germline, CDR1 is LNHDA and CDR2 is SQIVND (reference sequence). Trimming shortened V by 6 bases and J by 0 bases, and 6 bases separated the two germline ends. The CDR3 is 13 amino acids. Full variable domain (missing parts from reference TRBV19 and TRBJ1-3): DGGITQSPKYLFRKEGQNVTLSCEQNLNHDAMYWYRQDPGQGLRLIYYSQIVNDFQKGDIAEGYSVSREKKESFPLTVTSAQKNPTAFYLCASRVSSGNTIYFGEGSWLTVV.

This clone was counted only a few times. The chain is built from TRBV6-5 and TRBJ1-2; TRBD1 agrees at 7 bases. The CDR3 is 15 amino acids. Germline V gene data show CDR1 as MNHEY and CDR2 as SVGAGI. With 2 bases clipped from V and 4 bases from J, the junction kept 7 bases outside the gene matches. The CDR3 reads CASSYTTGQIYGYTF. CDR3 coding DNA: TGTGCCAGCAGTTACACTACGGGACAGATCTATGGCTACACCTTC.

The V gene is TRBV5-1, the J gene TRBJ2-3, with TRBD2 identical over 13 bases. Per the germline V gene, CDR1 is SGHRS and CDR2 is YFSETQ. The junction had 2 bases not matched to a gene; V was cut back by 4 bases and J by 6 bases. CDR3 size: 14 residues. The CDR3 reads CASSQTSGGDTQYF. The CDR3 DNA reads TGCGCCAGCAGCCAGACTAGCGGGGGGGATACGCAGTATTTT.

CDR3 bases: TGTGCCAGCAGCAGAGGGGGCGAAGCTTTCTTT. Amino acids: CASSRGGEAFF. The chain is built from TRBV6-2 or TRBV6-3 and TRBJ1-1, with TRBD1 matching over 7 bases. Trimming at V came to 6 bases and at J to 8 bases, leaving 3 bases not matched to a gene. From germline, CDR1 is MNHEY and CDR2 SVGEGT. The CDR3 is 11 residues long.

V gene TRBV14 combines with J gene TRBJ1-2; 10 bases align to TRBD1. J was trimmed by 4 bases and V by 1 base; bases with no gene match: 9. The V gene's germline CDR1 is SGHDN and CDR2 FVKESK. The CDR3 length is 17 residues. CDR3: CASSQVRGTGALYGYTF. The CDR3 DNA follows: TGTGCCAGCAGCCAAGTGAGGGGGACAGGGGCCCTCTATGGCTACACCTTC. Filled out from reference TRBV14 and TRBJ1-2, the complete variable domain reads EAGVTQFPSHSVIEKGQTVTLRCDPISGHDNLYWYRRVMGKEIKFLLHFVKESKQDESGMPNNRFLAERTGGTYSTLKVQPAELEDSGVYFCASSQVRGTGALYGYTFGSGTRLTVV.

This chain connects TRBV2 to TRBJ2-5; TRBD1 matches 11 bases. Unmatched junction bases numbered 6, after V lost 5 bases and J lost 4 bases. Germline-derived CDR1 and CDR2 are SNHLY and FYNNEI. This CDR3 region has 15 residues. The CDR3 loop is CASSPGTGGAETQYF. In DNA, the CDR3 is TGTGCCAGCAGTCCCGGGACAGGGGGGGCAGAGACCCAGTACTTC.

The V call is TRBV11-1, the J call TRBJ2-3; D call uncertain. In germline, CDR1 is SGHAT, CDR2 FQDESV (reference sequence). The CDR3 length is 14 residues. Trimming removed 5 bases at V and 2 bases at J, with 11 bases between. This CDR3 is CASSSLVYTDTQYF. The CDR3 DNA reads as TGTGCCAGCAGCAGCTTGGTCTACACAGATACGCAGTATTTT.

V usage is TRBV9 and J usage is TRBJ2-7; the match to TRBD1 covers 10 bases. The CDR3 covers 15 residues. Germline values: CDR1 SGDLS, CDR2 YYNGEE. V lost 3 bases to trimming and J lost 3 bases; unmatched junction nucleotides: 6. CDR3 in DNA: TGTGCCAGCAGCGAGGGACAGGGGTCGTTCTACGAGCAGTACTTC. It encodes CASSEGQGSFYEQYF.

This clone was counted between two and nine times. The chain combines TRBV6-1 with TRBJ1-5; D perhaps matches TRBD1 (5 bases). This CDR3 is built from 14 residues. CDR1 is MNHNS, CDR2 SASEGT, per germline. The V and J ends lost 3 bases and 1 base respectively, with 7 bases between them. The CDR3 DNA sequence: TGTGCCAGCAGTGACAGGGCAAGCAATCAGCCCCAGCATTTT. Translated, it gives CASSDRASNQPQHF.

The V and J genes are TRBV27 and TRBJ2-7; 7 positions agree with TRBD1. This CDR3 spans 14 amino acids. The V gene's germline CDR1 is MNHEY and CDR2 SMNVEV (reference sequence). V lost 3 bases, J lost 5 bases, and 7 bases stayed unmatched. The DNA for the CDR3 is TGTGCCAGCAGTTTTAGGGGGCCTGTCAACGAGCAGTACTTC. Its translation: CASSFRGPVNEQYF.

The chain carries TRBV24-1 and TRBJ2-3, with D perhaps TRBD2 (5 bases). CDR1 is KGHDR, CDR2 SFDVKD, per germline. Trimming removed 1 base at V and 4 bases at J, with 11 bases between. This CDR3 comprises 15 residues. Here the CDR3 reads CATSDFRGSADTQYF. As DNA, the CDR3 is TGTGCCACCAGTGATTTTCGGGGATCCGCAGATACGCAGTATTTT.

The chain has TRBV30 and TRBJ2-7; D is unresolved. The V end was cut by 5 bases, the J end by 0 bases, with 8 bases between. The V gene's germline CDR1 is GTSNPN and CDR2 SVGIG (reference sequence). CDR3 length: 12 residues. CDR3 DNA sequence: TGTGCCTGGTCTGTAAACTCCTACGAGCAGTACTTC. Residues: CAWSVNSYEQYF.

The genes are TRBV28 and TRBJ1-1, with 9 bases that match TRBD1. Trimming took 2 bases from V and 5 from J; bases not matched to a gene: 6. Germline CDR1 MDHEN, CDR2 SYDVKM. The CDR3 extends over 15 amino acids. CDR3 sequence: CASSLPTGGGTEAFF. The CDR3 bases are TGTGCCAGCAGTTTACCTACAGGGGGCGGGACTGAAGCTTTCTTT.

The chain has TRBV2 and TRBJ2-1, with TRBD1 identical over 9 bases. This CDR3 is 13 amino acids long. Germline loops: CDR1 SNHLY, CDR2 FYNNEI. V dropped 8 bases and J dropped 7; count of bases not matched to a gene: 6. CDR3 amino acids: CASLRDRVNEQFF. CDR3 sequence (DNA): TGTGCCAGCCTCCGGGACAGGGTGAATGAGCAGTTCTTC. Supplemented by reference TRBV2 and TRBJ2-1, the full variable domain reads EPEVTQTPSHQVTQMGQEVILRCVPISNHLYFYWYRQILGQKVEFLVSFYNNEISEKSEIFDDQFSVERPDGSNFTLKIRSTKLEDSAMYFCASLRDRVNEQFFGPGTRLTVL.

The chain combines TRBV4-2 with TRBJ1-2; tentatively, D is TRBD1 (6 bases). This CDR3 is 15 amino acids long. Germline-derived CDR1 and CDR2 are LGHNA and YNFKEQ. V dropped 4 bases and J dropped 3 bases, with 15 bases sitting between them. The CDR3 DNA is TGTGCCAGCAGCCGCAGGGGAGGGGAGGACTATGGCTACACCTTC. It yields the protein CASSRRGGEDYGYTF.

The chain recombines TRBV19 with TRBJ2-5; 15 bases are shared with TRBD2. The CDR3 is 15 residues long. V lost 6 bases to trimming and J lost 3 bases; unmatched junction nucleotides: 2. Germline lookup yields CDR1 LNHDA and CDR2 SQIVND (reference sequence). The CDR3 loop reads CASRGLAGGKETQYF. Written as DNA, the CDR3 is TGTGCCAGTAGGGGACTAGCGGGGGGAAAAGAGACCCAGTACTTC.

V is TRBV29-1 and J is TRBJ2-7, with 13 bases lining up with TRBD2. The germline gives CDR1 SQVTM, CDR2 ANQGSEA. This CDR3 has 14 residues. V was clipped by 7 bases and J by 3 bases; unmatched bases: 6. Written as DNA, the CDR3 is TGCAGCGCCCCTGGACTAGCGGGGGACTACGAGCAGTACTTC. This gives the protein CSAPGLAGDYEQYF.

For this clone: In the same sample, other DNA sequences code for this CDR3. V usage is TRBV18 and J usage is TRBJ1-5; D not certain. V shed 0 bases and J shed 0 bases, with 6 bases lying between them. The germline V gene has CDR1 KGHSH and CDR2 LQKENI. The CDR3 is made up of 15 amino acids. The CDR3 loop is CASSPPGGSNQPQHF. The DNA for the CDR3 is TGTGCCAGCTCACCACCAGGAGGTAGCAATCAGCCCCAGCATTTT.

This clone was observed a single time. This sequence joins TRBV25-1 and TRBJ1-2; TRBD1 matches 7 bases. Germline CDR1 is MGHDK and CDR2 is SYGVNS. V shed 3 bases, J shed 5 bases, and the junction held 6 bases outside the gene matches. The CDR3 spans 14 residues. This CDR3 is CASSDPRTGYGYTF. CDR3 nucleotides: TGTGCCAGCAGTGACCCCAGGACAGGATATGGCTACACCTTC.